This is a list of T cell receptor beta chains from one sample in a study of cytomegalovirus exposure and HLA in healthy donors. Profiled with immunoSEQ multiplex PCR; TCRdb holds only in-frame clones, not every one. Counted here are about 140,000 clones, less than 85% occurring once; the ten biggest clones make up 1.5% to 2%. Sequenced: PBMCs. Receptor source: a man aged 35 to 55 in good health and CMV-seronegative. Both conserved end residues are part of each CDR3. A D gene is named only where the DNA matches it firmly. Part of the rows lack a size; the others show once, few, many or a class for expanded clones.

v_gene: TRBV2; abundance: NA; j_gene: TRBJ2-7; d_gene: NA; CDR3aa: CASSDYGEQYF; CDR3nt: TGTGCCAGCAGTGATTACGGCGAGCAGTACTTC
v_gene: TRBV4-2; abundance: NA; j_gene: TRBJ1-2; d_gene: TRBD1; CDR3aa: CASSPARPGTGDYGYTF; CDR3nt: TGTGCCAGCAGCCCCGCTCGTCCCGGGACAGGGGACTATGGCTACACCTTC
v_gene: TRBV7-3; abundance: NA; j_gene: TRBJ1-6; d_gene: NA; CDR3aa: CASSLTLTGPLHF; CDR3nt: TGTGCCAGCAGCTTAACCTTGACGGGACCCCTCCACTTT
v_gene: TRBV9; abundance: NA; j_gene: TRBJ2-1; d_gene: NA; CDR3aa: CASSPFESYNEQFF; CDR3nt: TGTGCCAGCAGCCCTTTCGAGTCCTACAATGAGCAGTTCTTC
v_gene: TRBV9; abundance: few; j_gene: TRBJ1-2; d_gene: NA; CDR3aa: CASSTTQQENYGYTF; CDR3nt: TGTGCCAGCAGCACCACACAACAGGAGAACTATGGCTACACCTTC
v_gene: TRBV7-2; abundance: few; j_gene: TRBJ2-7; d_gene: NA; CDR3aa: CASSLVGQVPYEQYF; CDR3nt: TGTGCCAGCAGCTTAGTTGGTCAGGTCCCCTACGAGCAGTACTTC
v_gene: TRBV5-5; abundance: NA; j_gene: TRBJ2-7; d_gene: TRBD1; CDR3aa: CASRLQKPGTGGEQYF; CDR3nt: TGTGCCAGCAGGCTTCAAAAACCCGGGACAGGGGGCGAGCAGTACTTC
v_gene: TRBV4-1; abundance: NA; j_gene: TRBJ1-4; d_gene: NA; CDR3aa: CASSQKEAVEKLFF; CDR3nt: TGCGCCAGCAGCCAAAAGGAGGCAGTTGAAAAACTGTTTTTT
v_gene: TRBV18; abundance: once; j_gene: TRBJ1-2; d_gene: NA; CDR3aa: CASSPIDRNYGYTF; CDR3nt: TGTGCCAGCTCACCAATCGACAGGAACTATGGCTACACCTTC
v_gene: TRBV27; abundance: once; j_gene: TRBJ1-6; d_gene: TRBD1; CDR3aa: CATADRSYNSPLHF; CDR3nt: TGTGCCACCGCGGACAGGTCCTATAATTCACCCCTCCACTTT
v_gene: TRBV28; abundance: NA; j_gene: TRBJ2-3; d_gene: NA; CDR3aa: CASSGRELSTDTQYF; CDR3nt: TGTGCCAGCAGTGGCCGGGAACTTAGCACAGATACGCAGTATTTT
v_gene: TRBV27; abundance: NA; j_gene: TRBJ2-7; d_gene: NA; CDR3aa: CASSLTEYSYEQYF; CDR3nt: TGTGCCAGCAGTTTAACAGAGTACTCCTACGAGCAGTACTTC
v_gene: TRBV7-9; abundance: NA; j_gene: TRBJ2-1; d_gene: TRBD2; CDR3aa: CASIPGGTSSYNEQFF; CDR3nt: TGTGCCAGCATCCCGGGGGGGACCAGCTCCTACAATGAGCAGTTCTTC
v_gene: TRBV4-2; abundance: NA; j_gene: TRBJ2-5; d_gene: NA; CDR3aa: CASSEDWPGTQYF; CDR3nt: TGTGCCAGCAGCGAGGACTGGCCGGGGACCCAGTACTTC
v_gene: TRBV5-1; abundance: once; j_gene: TRBJ1-2; d_gene: NA; CDR3aa: CASSLEAGQSGYTF; CDR3nt: TGCGCCAGCAGCTTGGAGGCGGGGCAGAGCGGCTACACCTTC
v_gene: TRBV6-1; abundance: NA; j_gene: TRBJ2-1; d_gene: TRBD2; CDR3aa: CASSVASGRADEQFF; CDR3nt: TGTGCCAGCAGTGTCGCTAGCGGGAGGGCCGATGAGCAGTTCTTC
v_gene: TRBV2; abundance: NA; j_gene: TRBJ1-6; d_gene: NA; CDR3aa: CASSDGYSPLHF; CDR3nt: TGTGCCAGCAGTGACGGGTACTCACCCCTCCACTTT
v_gene: TRBV5-4; abundance: NA; j_gene: TRBJ1-1; d_gene: NA; CDR3aa: CASSARQGGTEAFF; CDR3nt: TGTGCCAGCAGCGCCAGGCAGGGAGGCACTGAAGCTTTCTTT
v_gene: TRBV18; abundance: NA; j_gene: TRBJ2-7; d_gene: TRBD1; CDR3aa: CASSRQGDYEQYF; CDR3nt: TGTGCCAGCTCACGACAGGGGGACTACGAGCAGTACTTC
v_gene: TRBV28; abundance: few; j_gene: TRBJ1-5; d_gene: NA; CDR3aa: CASTSKQGLGFNQPQHF; CDR3nt: TGTGCCAGCACCTCCAAACAGGGACTAGGGTTCAATCAGCCCCAGCATTTT
v_gene: TRBV27; abundance: few; j_gene: TRBJ1-1; d_gene: NA; CDR3aa: CASSLGTRMGEAFF; CDR3nt: TGTGCCAGCAGTTTAGGGACACGCATGGGTGAAGCTTTCTTT
v_gene: TRBV7-6; abundance: NA; j_gene: TRBJ2-7; d_gene: TRBD1; CDR3aa: CASSLAGLGQGVTYEQYF; CDR3nt: TGTGCCAGCAGCTTAGCGGGACTCGGACAGGGGGTCACCTACGAGCAGTACTTC
v_gene: TRBV27; abundance: NA; j_gene: TRBJ1-5; d_gene: NA; CDR3aa: CASPTRYRTNQPQHF; CDR3nt: TGTGCCAGTCCTACCCGTTACAGAACAAATCAGCCCCAGCATTTT
v_gene: TRBV28; abundance: NA; j_gene: TRBJ1-5; d_gene: NA; CDR3aa: CASSLLQVNQPQHF; CDR3nt: TGTGCCAGCAGTCTTCTACAGGTCAATCAGCCCCAGCATTTT
v_gene: TRBV2; abundance: NA; j_gene: TRBJ2-2; d_gene: TRBD2; CDR3aa: CASNGLAGVTGELFF; CDR3nt: TGTGCCAGCAACGGACTAGCGGGAGTCACCGGGGAGCTGTTTTTT
v_gene: TRBV7-6; abundance: NA; j_gene: TRBJ2-3; d_gene: TRBD2; CDR3aa: CASSPNSGGGGDTQYF; CDR3nt: TGTGCCAGCAGCCCGAATAGCGGGGGTGGGGGAGATACGCAGTATTTT
v_gene: TRBV28; abundance: NA; j_gene: TRBJ2-2; d_gene: TRBD1; CDR3aa: CASRWTGETGELFF; CDR3nt: TGTGCCAGCAGGTGGACAGGGGAAACCGGGGAGCTGTTTTTT
v_gene: TRBV6-5; abundance: few; j_gene: TRBJ1-4; d_gene: NA; CDR3aa: CASSEVVIYEKLFF; CDR3nt: TGTGCCAGCAGTGAAGTAGTTATCTATGAAAAACTGTTTTTT
v_gene: TRBV30; abundance: NA; j_gene: TRBJ2-7; d_gene: NA; CDR3aa: CAWSSSGYEQYF; CDR3nt: TGTGCCTGGAGTAGTTCGGGGTACGAGCAGTACTTC
v_gene: TRBV15; abundance: NA; j_gene: TRBJ1-4; d_gene: TRBD1; CDR3aa: CATSRGTGNEKLFF; CDR3nt: TGTGCCACCAGCAGAGGGACAGGGAACGAAAAACTGTTTTTT
v_gene: TRBV7-2; abundance: NA; j_gene: TRBJ2-3; d_gene: TRBD2; CDR3aa: CASSLAASGGPSTDTQYF; CDR3nt: TGTGCCAGCAGCTTAGCGGCCAGCGGGGGGCCTAGCACAGATACGCAGTATTTT
v_gene: TRBV28; abundance: NA; j_gene: TRBJ2-3; d_gene: TRBD2; CDR3aa: CASSYGGGDTQYF; CDR3nt: TGTGCCAGCAGCTATGGGGGGGGTGATACGCAGTATTTT
v_gene: TRBV2; abundance: NA; j_gene: TRBJ1-2; d_gene: NA; CDR3aa: CASSEGQEVGYTF; CDR3nt: TGTGCCAGCAGTGAAGGGCAGGAGGTAGGCTACACCTTC
v_gene: TRBV7-9; abundance: NA; j_gene: TRBJ2-3; d_gene: TRBD2; CDR3aa: CASSPRTSGSGSGTQYF; CDR3nt: TGTGCCAGCAGCCCTAGGACTAGCGGGAGTGGCTCAGGTACGCAGTATTTT
v_gene: TRBV6-1; abundance: NA; j_gene: TRBJ1-5; d_gene: NA; CDR3aa: CATEVLQGNQPQHF; CDR3nt: TGTGCCACCGAAGTACTCCAGGGGAATCAGCCCCAGCATTTT
v_gene: TRBV19; abundance: NA; j_gene: TRBJ2-1; d_gene: NA; CDR3aa: CASSMRYNEQFF; CDR3nt: TGTGCCAGTAGTATGAGGTACAATGAGCAGTTCTTC
v_gene: TRBV19; abundance: NA; j_gene: TRBJ2-1; d_gene: NA; CDR3aa: CASSEQGVSYNEQFF; CDR3nt: TGTGCCAGTAGTGAACAGGGAGTCTCCTACAATGAGCAGTTCTTC
v_gene: TRBV10-3; abundance: NA; j_gene: TRBJ2-7; d_gene: NA; CDR3aa: CAISESRYRSSYEQYF; CDR3nt: TGTGCCATCAGTGAGTCGAGGTATCGAAGCTCCTACGAGCAGTACTTC
v_gene: TRBV5-8; abundance: NA; j_gene: TRBJ1-2; d_gene: NA; CDR3aa: CASSTSAEQYGYTF; CDR3nt: TGTGCCAGCAGCACATCAGCGGAGCAGTATGGCTACACCTTC
v_gene: TRBV19; abundance: NA; j_gene: TRBJ2-2; d_gene: NA; CDR3aa: CASSISQGGTGELFF; CDR3nt: TGTGCCAGTAGTATTTCCCAGGGTGGCACCGGGGAGCTGTTTTTT
v_gene: TRBV11-3; abundance: once; j_gene: TRBJ2-7; d_gene: NA; CDR3aa: CASSLAFSYEQYF; CDR3nt: TGTGCCAGCTCCCTAGCCTTTTCCTACGAGCAGTACTTC
v_gene: TRBV11-1; abundance: once; j_gene: TRBJ1-1; d_gene: NA; CDR3aa: CASSALGQNTEAFF; CDR3nt: TGTGCCAGCAGCGCACTCGGACAGAACACTGAAGCTTTCTTT